The clone carrying this TCR beta chain counts as medium-sized (0.01 to 0.1%) by frequency. The CDR3 runs 15 residues. The germline V gene encodes CDR1 SGHKS and CDR2 YYEKEE (reference sequence). Multiplex touch-down PCR amplified TRB using TRB-A and TRB-B pools in one tube. TCRdb re-called the multiplex PCR reads; every CDR3 protein appears as one record, without DNA. Its clone listing holds some 1,800 distinct CDR3 sequences. Some 38,000 genome equivalents of blood DNA were amplified for TRB. This specimen belongs to a study of T cell clusters in autoimmune cytopenias. The J gene is TRBJ2-5, the V gene TRBV5-5; the D call from TCRdb, TRBD2, cannot be confirmed without DNA. Sequencing was carried out using peripheral blood. The sequence was collected from a human donor with an autoimmune cytopenia or autoimmune hepatitis (not recorded which). CDR3 loop: CASSLFAGGQETQYF.